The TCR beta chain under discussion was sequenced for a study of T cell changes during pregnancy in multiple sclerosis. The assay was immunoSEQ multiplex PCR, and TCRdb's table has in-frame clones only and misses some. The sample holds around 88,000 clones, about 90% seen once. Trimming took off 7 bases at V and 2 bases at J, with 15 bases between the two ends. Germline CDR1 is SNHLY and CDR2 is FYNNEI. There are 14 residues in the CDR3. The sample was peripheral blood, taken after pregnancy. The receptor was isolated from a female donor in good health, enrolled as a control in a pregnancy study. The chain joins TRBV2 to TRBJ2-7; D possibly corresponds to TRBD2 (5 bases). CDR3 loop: CASKGSDFPYEQYF. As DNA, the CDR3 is TGTGCCAGCAAGGGTTCGGACTTCCCCTACGAGCAGTACTTC.